This passage covers 29 T cell receptor beta chains from one sample sequenced in a study of CD8 T cells in Susac syndrome. Reverse transcription of about 0.45 to 1 ug RNA was carried out with random hexamers. TCRdb re-called the immunoSEQ multiplex PCR reads through MiXCR, storing one row per CDR3 protein. The sample has some 450,000 distinct CDR3 sequences, around 85% seen once; the top ten hold around 0.12%. Sequencing used CD8+ T cells from PBMCs. Receptors were obtained from a human donor with multiple sclerosis.

V and J are TRBV6-1 and TRBJ2-3; TRBD2 aligns across 7 bases. This CDR3 is 15 amino acids long. After removal of 2 bases from V and 2 bases from J, the junction contained 4 bases not matched to a gene. CDR1 is MNHNS, CDR2 SASEGT, per germline. The CDR3 protein is CASSEYAGDTDTQYF. The CDR3 nucleotides read TGTGCCAGCAGTGAATATGCGGGAGACACAGATACGCAGTATTTT.

This clonotype has just a few counts. This chain connects TRBV27 to TRBJ2-7; D uncertain. Trimming shortened V by 4 bases and J by 0 bases, and 13 bases separated the two germline ends. In germline, CDR1 is MNHEY, CDR2 SMNVEV (reference sequence). The CDR3 totals 15 residues. In nucleotides, the CDR3 is TGTGCCAGCAGTTCCACCGGGCCCTCCTCCTACGAGCAGTACTTC. Protein sequence: CASSSTGPSSYEQYF.

This clonotype was counted between two and nine times. V gene TRBV20-1 combines with J gene TRBJ1-1, with D tentatively TRBD1 (6 bases). CDR1 and CDR2 from the germline V gene are DFQATT and SNEGSKA (reference sequence). Trimming took 4 bases from V and 3 from J, leaving 12 bases between them. This CDR3 region has 13 residues. The CDR3 protein is CSANQQGDTEAFF. The CDR3 nucleotides read TGCAGTGCTAACCAACAGGGCGACACTGAAGCTTTCTTT.

CDR3: CASGTSTEVDEQYF. The CDR3 DNA reads TGTGCCAGCGGGACTAGCACGGAGGTTGACGAGCAGTACTTC. The rearrangement uses TRBV25-1 and TRBJ2-7; 9 bases fit TRBD2. Germline V gene lookup returns CDR1 MGHDK and CDR2 SYGVNS. The CDR3 spans 14 residues. V lost 8 bases to trimming and J lost 5 bases; unmatched junction nucleotides: 10.

V usage is TRBV4-1 and J usage is TRBJ2-7; 7 bases are shared with TRBD2. From germline, CDR1 is MGHRA and CDR2 YSYEKL. The CDR3 runs to 15 residues. J was trimmed by 3 bases and V by 6 bases; bases with no gene match: 11. The CDR3 coding sequence is TGCGCCAGCAGTACCGCTAGCGGTGCCTTCTACGAGCAGTACTTC. Residues: CASSTASGAFYEQYF.

This CDR3 reads CASRLLRVQFF. In DNA, the CDR3 is TGTGCCAGCAGATTACTGAGGGTACAGTTCTTC. The chain employs TRBV6-2 or TRBV6-3 and TRBJ2-1; tentatively, D is TRBD2 (5 bases). The CDR3 extends over 11 amino acids. V lost 6 bases, J lost 13 bases, and 13 bases lay in between. The germline V gene has CDR1 MNHEY and CDR2 SVGEGT.

Only one count was recorded for this clonotype. V gene TRBV12-3 or TRBV12-4 combines with J gene TRBJ2-2; D is possibly TRBD2 (5 bases). V was pared by 7 bases and J by 7 bases, with 13 bases between. The CDR3 extends over 13 amino acids. The CDR3 region is CASTGNYIGELFF. CDR3 nucleotide sequence: TGTGCCAGCACCGGGAACTACATCGGGGAGCTGTTTTTT.

This chain joins TRBV28 and TRBJ1-5; 9 bases fit TRBD1. V lost 3 bases to trimming and J lost 11 bases; unmatched junction nucleotides: 14. Germline CDR1 and CDR2: MDHEN and SYDVKM. The CDR3 is made up of 16 amino acids. CDR3 sequence: CASSFGGQGSNMAQHF. The CDR3 nucleotides read TGTGCCAGCAGTTTTGGGGGACAGGGCTCTAATATGGCCCAGCATTTT.

The gene calls are TRBV29-1 and TRBJ1-1, with D unresolved. V was clipped by 2 bases and J by 3 bases, with 10 bases between them. This CDR3 comprises 13 residues. CDR1 and CDR2 (germline): SQVTM, ANQGSEA. CDR3 DNA sequence: TGCAGCGTTGAATCCGTGGGGTACACTGAAGCTTTCTTT. It codes for CSVESVGYTEAFF.

This chain connects TRBV2 to TRBJ2-2; TRBD2 aligns across 7 bases. The CDR3 sequence is 14 residues long. V was pared by 4 bases and J by 4 bases, with 3 bases of the junction left unmatched. Germline-derived CDR1 and CDR2 are SNHLY and FYNNEI. CDR3 in DNA: TGTGCCAGCAGTGGGGCTAGCGGCACCGGGGAGCTGTTTTTT. This sequence encodes CASSGASGTGELFF.

The gene calls are TRBV30 and TRBJ2-7; TRBD1 or TRBD2 may be the D gene (5 bases each). The V end lost 0 bases, the J end lost 3 bases, and 12 bases lay between the germline ends. CDR3 length equals 14 residues. In germline, CDR1 is GTSNPN, CDR2 SVGIG (reference sequence). The CDR3: CAWSVYWGNYEQYF. Here the CDR3 DNA reads TGTGCCTGGAGTGTATATTGGGGGAACTACGAGCAGTACTTC.

This chain's CDR3 is CASSLKEGNEQFF. CDR3 DNA: TGTGCCAGCAGTTTGAAGGAGGGCAATGAGCAGTTCTTC. The chain links TRBV27 to TRBJ2-1; possible D gene TRBD2, 6 bases. V shed 3 bases and J shed 6 bases, with 9 bases lying between them. The CDR3 loop spans 13 amino acids. Germline assignment: CDR1 MNHEY and CDR2 SMNVEV (reference sequence).

CDR3 DNA: TGTGCCAGCAGCTTTTCGAGCGGGGGGACGGGAGATACGCAGTATTTT. Translated, it gives CASSFSSGGTGDTQYF. V usage is TRBV4-2 and J usage is TRBJ2-3; 9 bases fit TRBD2. J gave up 5 bases and V 5 bases, and 11 bases lay outside the gene matches. Per the germline V gene, CDR1 is LGHNA and CDR2 is YNFKEQ. CDR3 length: 16 residues.

This chain uses TRBV28 with TRBJ2-3, with 10 bases lining up with TRBD2. The germline V gene has CDR1 MDHEN and CDR2 SYDVKM. V dropped 6 bases and J dropped 2; count of bases not matched to a gene: 5. The CDR3 is 15 residues long. CDR3 sequence: CASRAGLAVTDTQYF. DNA for the CDR3: TGTGCCAGCAGAGCCGGACTAGCGGTCACAGATACGCAGTATTTT. The variable domain in full, completed from reference TRBV28 and TRBJ2-3, reads DVKVTQSSRYLVKRTGEKVFLECVQDMDHENMFWYRQDPGLGLRLIYFSYDVKMKEKGDIPEGYSVSREKKERFSLILESASTNQTSMYLCASRAGLAVTDTQYFGPGTRLTVL.

This clonotype occurred a few times. The chain has TRBV5-4 and TRBJ2-3; no definite D call. The CDR3 sequence is 14 residues long. V was clipped by 5 bases and J by 6 bases, with 16 bases between them. The V gene's germline CDR1 is SGHNT and CDR2 YYREEE (reference sequence). CDR3 residues: CASSLVLDLDTQYF. As DNA, the CDR3 is TGTGCCAGCAGTCTGGTGCTAGACTTGGATACGCAGTATTTT. Full variable domain (rest looked up from reference TRBV5-4 and TRBJ2-3): ETGVTQSPTHLIKTRGQQVTLRCSSQSGHNTVSWYQQALGQGPQFIFQYYREEENGRGNFPPRFSGLQFPNYSSELNVNALELDDSALYLCASSLVLDLDTQYFGPGTRLTVL.

This clonotype was seen a single time. The V and J genes are TRBV4-1 and TRBJ2-7, with a weak D call TRBD1 (6 bases). Germline-derived CDR1 and CDR2 are MGHRA and YSYEKL. This CDR3 is 19 amino acids long. V was shortened by 0 bases and J by 3 bases, with 24 bases between the two germline ends. The CDR3 reads CASSQDLVYVDSLFYEQYF. The CDR3 nucleotides are TGCGCCAGCAGCCAAGATCTTGTGTATGTGGACAGCCTCTTCTACGAGCAGTACTTC.

Remarks on this clonotype: This likely comes from a read error, as the CDR3 has no conserved phenylalanine or tryptophan at its end. V and J are TRBV4-1 and TRBJ1-4; 8 nucleotides match TRBD1. The J segment lost 5 bases and the V segment lost 1 base, leaving 3 bases of the junction unmatched. This CDR3 comprises 15 residues. Germline CDR1 MGHRA, CDR2 YSYEKL. CDR3 in DNA: TGCGCCAGCAGCCAAGGGACAGGGTCGAATGAAAAACTGTTTTCT. Translation gives CASSQGTGSNEKLFS.

This chain uses TRBV12-3 or TRBV12-4 with TRBJ2-5, with D perhaps TRBD1 (6 bases). CDR3 length: 13 residues. V lost 4 bases and J 3 bases, leaving 9 bases between the germline ends. In DNA form, the CDR3 reads TGTGCCAGCAGTTCGGGACAAGAAGAGACCCAGTACTTC. Encoded protein: CASSSGQEETQYF.

The CDR3, as DNA: TGTGCCAGCAGCTTCTGGGCGACAGGGGCCACTGAAGCTTTCTTT. This gives the protein CASSFWATGATEAFF. This chain links TRBV5-4 with TRBJ1-1, with 8 bases lining up with TRBD1. V trimming: 2 bases; J trimming: 4 bases; junction bases outside the gene matches: 7. The germline V gene encodes CDR1 SGHNT and CDR2 YYREEE (reference sequence). There are 15 residues in the CDR3.

In this sample, this clonotype turned up once. The V gene is TRBV2, the J gene TRBJ1-1; TRBD1 matches at 12 bases. CDR1 SNHLY and CDR2 FYNNEI come from the germline V gene. This CDR3 contains 15 residues. Losses at the gene ends were 1 base for V and 10 bases for J; bases not matched to a gene: 7. The CDR3 DNA reads as TGTGCCAGCAGTGAAGGTGGGACAGGGGGCATAGTAGCTTTCTTT. It translates to CASSEGGTGGIVAFF.

This clonotype was observed a single time. The rearrangement uses TRBV30 and TRBJ1-1; D is unresolved. The CDR3 covers 14 residues. Deletions cut 1 base from V and 4 bases from J, with 13 bases between. Germline CDR1 reads GTSNPN; CDR2 reads SVGIG (reference sequence). Here the CDR3 DNA reads TGTGCCTGGAGTGAGGCCCCAGGAGGCACTGAAGCTTTCTTT. Its protein is CAWSEAPGGTEAFF.

The V and J genes are TRBV7-3 and TRBJ2-1; D gene ambiguous. There are 17 residues in the CDR3. The germline V and J ends were trimmed by 2 bases and 8 bases, with 22 bases remaining between them. Germline V CDR1 and CDR2: SGHTA, FQGTGA. CDR3 sequence: CASSLFPDRHPWDEQFF. The CDR3, as DNA: TGTGCCAGCAGCTTATTTCCCGATAGGCACCCGTGGGATGAGCAGTTCTTC.

V and J are TRBV30 and TRBJ2-7, with D tentatively TRBD2 (5 bases). V was cut by 1 base and J by 7 bases, with 17 bases left in between. From germline, CDR1 is GTSNPN and CDR2 SVGIG (reference sequence). The CDR3 totals 14 residues. For the CDR3, the DNA is TGTGCCTGGAGTGGGAGTCGGGGATATGAAGAGCAGTACTTC. Protein product: CAWSGSRGYEEQYF.

This chain connects TRBV19 to TRBJ2-7, with 9 bases that match TRBD1. The CDR3 loop spans 18 amino acids. CDR1 and CDR2 from the germline V gene are LNHDA and SQIVND (reference sequence). The junction had 18 bases not matched to a gene; V was cut back by 6 bases and J by 3 bases. CDR3 residues: CASSSPPVPGQGDYEQYF. The CDR3 DNA follows: TGTGCCAGTAGCTCCCCGCCTGTACCGGGACAGGGAGACTACGAGCAGTACTTC.

The rearrangement links TRBV18 to TRBJ2-1; 11 bases are a match to TRBD1. Germline V lookup: CDR1 KGHSH, CDR2 LQKENI. This CDR3 contains 16 residues. Germline trimming cut 3 bases from V and 7 bases from J; bases unmatched to any gene: 8. CDR3 loop: CASSPSPGQGVNEQFF. The CDR3 coding sequence is TGTGCCAGCTCACCCTCGCCGGGACAGGGGGTTAATGAGCAGTTCTTC.

This clonotype has more than one count but fewer than ten. The chain uses TRBV6-5 and TRBJ2-7, with 10 bases fitting TRBD1. V lost 4 bases, J lost 5 bases, and 14 bases stayed unmatched. Germline V gene data show CDR1 as MNHEY and CDR2 as SVGAGI. This CDR3 contains 17 residues. The CDR3 bases are TGTGCCAGCAGTTTCCGGGACGGGACAGGGGTGGTCCACGAGCAGTACTTC. Translation gives CASSFRDGTGVVHEQYF.

The chain carries TRBV29-1 and TRBJ2-7; 10 nucleotides agree with TRBD2. In germline, CDR1 is SQVTM, CDR2 ANQGSEA. The length of the CDR3 is 13 residues. The V gene end was trimmed by 5 bases and the J gene end by 1 base; junction bases not matched to a gene: 2. CDR3 sequence reads: CSVLTSGSYEQYF. CDR3 bases: TGCAGCGTTTTGACTAGCGGGTCCTACGAGCAGTACTTC.

The rearrangement uses TRBV4-1 and TRBJ2-5; TRBD1 aligns across 10 bases. The CDR3 covers 15 residues. Per the germline V gene, CDR1 is MGHRA and CDR2 is YSYEKL. V was pared by 0 bases and J by 5 bases, with 3 bases of the junction left unmatched. The CDR3 spells CASSQETGGGETQYF. The DNA for the CDR3 is TGCGCCAGCAGCCAAGAGACAGGGGGCGGGGAGACCCAGTACTTC.

The genes are TRBV5-4 and TRBJ1-2, with D hard to call. V shed 3 bases and J shed 3 bases, with 12 bases lying between them. The CDR3 loop spans 14 amino acids. Per the germline V gene, CDR1 is SGHNT and CDR2 is YYREEE (reference sequence). CDR3 region: CASSSYDTYYGYTF. Here the CDR3 DNA reads TGTGCCAGCAGCTCATATGACACCTACTATGGCTACACCTTC.